The T cell receptor (beta chain) under discussion was sequenced for a study of cytomegalovirus exposure and HLA in healthy donors. Study-level points and caveats: Three chains tied to CMV proved CMV antigen-specific in vitro. Sequencing likely caused a cluster of highly shared sequence variants. The study assumed roughly uniform donor sequencing depth for presence/absence analyses.

The CDR3 runs 16 residues. Trimming took 1 base from V and 0 from J, leaving 13 bases between them. Germline values: CDR1 KGHSH, CDR2 LQKENI. Amplification used 60 Vbeta primers and 13 Jbeta primers. Original analysis: Around 9.9 million shared chains were among the 80 million or so unique TCR beta chains that a later analysis counted. Assay: immunoSEQ multiplex PCR; the TCRdb copy retains only in-frame clones and omits some. Clone size and V and J calls were adopted from that table, with D and trimming inferred from the DNA. The table lists tens of thousands of clones, 74% of them singletons, with 22% in the top ten. This clone was picked up one time. What it binds is unknown.

The V call is TRBV18, the J call TRBJ2-7; TRBD1 might be the D (5 bases). The sample consisted of PBMCs. This clonotype originated in a woman in her twenties or thirties in good health and CMV-seropositive. Here the CDR3 reads CASSPQKGHYSYEQYF. DNA of the CDR3: TGTGCCAGCTCACCACAAAAAGGACATTACTCCTACGAGCAGTACTTC.